Each of the 30 T cell receptor beta chains below was sequenced from the same sample in a study of T cell responses to AZD1222 COVID-19 vaccine. Data came from immunoSEQ multiplex PCR; TCRdb stores just in-frame clones and leaves some out. The sample lists around 60,000 clones, about 87% seen once, with around 5.2% in the top ten. This material consisted of peripheral blood, taken on day 0 of AZD1222 vaccination. These receptors were obtained from an adult in good health.

This clone was picked up one time. The chain couples TRBV19 to TRBJ1-6; tentatively, D is TRBD1 (6 bases). Germline CDR1 LNHDA, CDR2 SQIVND (reference sequence). V lost 8 bases to trimming and J lost 5 bases, with 13 bases between them. The CDR3 runs 14 residues. CDR3 in DNA: TGTGCCAGTTCGCCGGGACAAAATAATTCACCCCTCCACTTT. It codes for CASSPGQNNSPLHF. The full variable domain, with the rest looked up from reference TRBV19 and TRBJ1-6, is DGGITQSPKYLFRKEGQNVTLSCEQNLNHDAMYWYRQDPGQGLRLIYYSQIVNDFQKGDIAEGYSVSREKKESFPLTVTSAQKNPTAFYLCASSPGQNNSPLHFGNGTRLTVT.

The rearrangement joins TRBV3-1 (or the pseudogene TRBV3-2) to TRBJ1-2; D is undetermined. There are 13 residues in the CDR3. Germline CDR1 and CDR2: LGHDT and YNNKEL (reference sequence). Trimming cost V 0 bases and J 8 bases, with 10 bases left between them. For the CDR3, the DNA is TGTGCCAGCAGCCAAGATTTGGCAGCAGGCTACACCTTC. Amino acids: CASSQDLAAGYTF.

This chain connects TRBV12-3 or TRBV12-4 to TRBJ1-2, with a possible D match to TRBD1 (6 bases). V was clipped by 6 bases and J by 8 bases, with 13 bases between them. The length of the CDR3 is 12 residues. CDR3 region: CASRGRGQGYTF. The DNA of the CDR3 is TGTGCCAGCAGGGGGCGGGGGCAAGGCTACACCTTC.

The V gene is TRBV18, the J gene TRBJ2-3; 9 bases align to TRBD2. The trim removed 0 bases at V and 0 bases at J, leaving 10 bases unmatched. The CDR3 covers 19 residues. Germline V gives CDR1 KGHSH, CDR2 LQKENI. CDR3 residues: CASSPPGLAEDASTDTQYF. The CDR3 nucleotides read TGTGCCAGCTCACCACCGGGACTAGCCGAGGACGCTAGCACAGATACGCAGTATTTT. Full variable domain (outside the CDR3, taken from reference TRBV18 and TRBJ2-3): NAGVMQNPRHLVRRRGQEARLRCSPMKGHSHVYWYRQLPEEGLKFMVYLQKENIIDESGMPKERFSAEFPKEGPSILRIQQVVRGDSAAYFCASSPPGLAEDASTDTQYFGPGTRLTVL.

The chain uses TRBV27 and TRBJ1-1; no clear D. Germline CDR1 MNHEY, CDR2 SMNVEV (reference sequence). The length of the CDR3 is 16 residues. V lost 3 bases, J lost 2 bases, and 16 bases lay in between. CDR3 in DNA: TGTGCCAGCAGTTTGTTGGCCGGGAGACTAAACACTGAAGCTTTCTTT. This gives the protein CASSLLAGRLNTEAFF.

The chain is built from TRBV5-1 and TRBJ1-2, with 7 bases fitting TRBD1. The ends lost 5 bases at V and 4 bases at J; junction bases unmatched: 11. The germline V gene encodes CDR1 SGHRS and CDR2 YFSETQ. The CDR3 covers 15 residues. In DNA, the CDR3 is TGCGCCAGCAGTTCGACAGGGATTGTTGGCTATGGCTACACCTTC. Translation gives CASSSTGIVGYGYTF.

The CDR3 here is CATSTRGRLTDTQYF. The CDR3 DNA reads as TGTGCCACCAGCACCAGGGGGCGCCTCACAGATACGCAGTATTTT. The J gene is TRBJ2-3, the V gene TRBV15, with TRBD1 matching 8 bases. This CDR3 has 15 amino acids. With V trimmed by 4 bases and J by 2 bases, 5 bases remained unmatched. Germline V gene sequence: CDR1 LNHNV, CDR2 YYDKDF (reference sequence).

This chain's CDR3 is CASRWTGTQAYGYTF. Here the CDR3 DNA reads TGTGCCAGTAGGTGGACCGGGACACAGGCCTATGGCTACACCTTC. The chain joins TRBV19 to TRBJ1-2; the D gene is possibly TRBD1 (6 bases). V shed 6 bases and J shed 4 bases, with 18 bases lying between them. The CDR3 extends over 15 amino acids. Germline V lookup: CDR1 LNHDA, CDR2 SQIVND (reference sequence).

V is TRBV7-2 and J is TRBJ1-2; D unresolved. The CDR3 is 18 residues long. Germline V gene sequence: CDR1 SGHTA, CDR2 FQGNSA. V dropped 5 bases and J dropped 2 bases, with 24 bases sitting between them. CDR3 nucleotide sequence: TGTGCCAGCAGCCCGAGGAGGGTTTCTGGGAACCACAACTATGGCTACACCTTC. This gives the protein CASSPRRVSGNHNYGYTF.

The genes are TRBV2 and TRBJ1-1, with a possible D match to TRBD1 (6 bases). The CDR3 extends over 13 amino acids. Germline CDR1 and CDR2: SNHLY and FYNNEI. V was pared by 6 bases and J by 5 bases, with 13 bases between. In DNA form, the CDR3 reads TGTGCCAGCAGAGTTAACAGGGAGACTGAAGCTTTCTTT. Translated, it gives CASRVNRETEAFF.

This clone appeared a single time. This chain joins TRBV5-1 and TRBJ1-6, with D unclear. The CDR3 loop spans 15 amino acids. V was pared by 0 bases and J by 3 bases, with 7 bases between. Germline CDR1 SGHRS, CDR2 YFSETQ. CDR3 in DNA: TGCGCCAGCAGCTTGGACCAATTCTATAATTCACCCCTCCACTTT. Its protein is CASSLDQFYNSPLHF. Drawing the rest from reference TRBV5-1 and TRBJ1-6, the complete variable domain is KAGVTQTPRYLIKTRGQQVTLSCSPISGHRSVSWYQQTPGQGLQFLFEYFSETQRNKGNFPGRFSGRQFSNSRSEMNVSTLELGDSALYLCASSLDQFYNSPLHFGNGTRLTVT.

This clone appeared a single time. V gene TRBV19 combines with J gene TRBJ1-5; D ambiguous. Germline loops: CDR1 LNHDA, CDR2 SQIVND (reference sequence). This CDR3 spans 13 amino acids. The ends were cut back, 10 bases at V and 3 bases at J, with 13 bases in the middle. CDR3 DNA: TGTGCCACCGCCTGGCGGCCCAATCAGCCCCAGCATTTT. This codes for CATAWRPNQPQHF. Based on the CDR3 plus reference TRBV19 and TRBJ1-5, the full variable domain is DGGITQSPKYLFRKEGQNVTLSCEQNLNHDAMYWYRQDPGQGLRLIYYSQIVNDFQKGDIAEGYSVSREKKESFPLTVTSAQKNPTAFYLCATAWRPNQPQHFGDGTRLSIL.

The V call is TRBV4-1, the J call TRBJ1-1, with 8 nucleotides matching TRBD1. The CDR3 sequence is 16 residues long. Losses at the gene ends were 1 base for V and 0 bases for J; bases not matched to a gene: 4. Germline CDR1 is MGHRA and CDR2 is YSYEKL. CDR3 DNA sequence: TGCGCCAGCAGCCAAGGGACAGGGCATATGAACACTGAAGCTTTCTTT. Translation gives CASSQGTGHMNTEAFF.

This chain joins TRBV6-5 and TRBJ2-2; TRBD1 or TRBD2 may be the D gene (5 bases each). The ends were cut back, 2 bases at V and 4 bases at J, with 8 bases in the middle. This CDR3 spans 14 amino acids. From germline, CDR1 is MNHEY and CDR2 SVGAGI. The DNA for the CDR3 is TGTGCCAGCAGTTACGGGGGTGGCACCGGGGAGCTGTTTTTT. Its translation is CASSYGGGTGELFF.

J is TRBJ1-5 and V is TRBV6-5; D is possibly TRBD1 (5 bases). The V gene lost 5 bases and the J gene lost 0 bases, with 5 bases spanning the gap. This CDR3 is 13 amino acids long. The germline gives CDR1 MNHEY, CDR2 SVGAGI. CDR3 nucleotide sequence: TGTGCCAGCAGTAGGGGTAGCAATCAGCCCCAGCATTTT. It codes for CASSRGSNQPQHF.

The genes are TRBV18 and TRBJ2-3; no reliable D call. The V gene lost 3 bases and the J gene lost 4 bases, with 11 bases spanning the gap. The CDR3 contains 14 residues. The germline V gene has CDR1 KGHSH and CDR2 LQKENI. The CDR3 region is CASSPPGEPDTQYF. Here the CDR3 DNA reads TGTGCCAGCTCACCCCCGGGTGAGCCAGATACGCAGTATTTT.

The V and J genes are TRBV2 and TRBJ1-3; 7 bases agree with TRBD1. The CDR3 extends over 16 amino acids. V was pared by 0 bases and J by 2 bases, with 4 bases of the junction left unmatched. Germline CDR1 and CDR2: SNHLY and FYNNEI. The CDR3 loop is CASSEAPGTAGNTIYF. The CDR3 DNA sequence: TGTGCCAGCAGTGAAGCGCCCGGGACAGCTGGAAACACCATATATTTT.

The chain has TRBV3-1 (or the pseudogene TRBV3-2) and TRBJ2-2; TRBD2 aligns across 12 bases. V was clipped by 4 bases and J by 6 bases; unmatched bases: 9. CDR1 is LGHDT and CDR2 is YNNKEL in the germline V gene (reference sequence). This CDR3 has 17 amino acids. The CDR3 sequence is CASSPLRLAGGPGELFF. CDR3 DNA: TGTGCCAGCAGCCCCTTGCGCCTAGCGGGGGGGCCCGGGGAGCTGTTTTTT.

The chain is built from TRBV4-1 and TRBJ1-2; TRBD1 aligns across 7 bases. This CDR3 comprises 15 residues. The trim removed 0 bases at V and 3 bases at J, leaving 4 bases unmatched. Germline V lookup: CDR1 MGHRA, CDR2 YSYEKL. CDR3 sequence reads: CASSQDGGQYYGYTF. Written as DNA, the CDR3 is TGCGCCAGCAGCCAAGATGGGGGACAGTACTATGGCTACACCTTC.

J is TRBJ2-1 and V is TRBV11-1; no definite D call. The V end lost 5 bases, the J end lost 8 bases, and 10 bases lay between the germline ends. Germline CDR1 reads SGHAT; CDR2 reads FQDESV (reference sequence). The CDR3 length is 12 residues. DNA of the CDR3: TGTGCCAGCAGCCCCTCAGGTTATGAGCAGTTCTTC. Its protein is CASSPSGYEQFF.

The gene calls are TRBV6-6 and TRBJ1-1; possible D gene TRBD1, 5 bases. This CDR3 comprises 13 residues. The germline V gene encodes CDR1 MNHNY and CDR2 SVGAGI (reference sequence). Trimming removed 5 bases at V and 4 bases at J, with 11 bases between. The chain's CDR3 is CASSIGTSTEAFF. CDR3 DNA: TGTGCCAGCAGTATTGGGACCTCCACTGAAGCTTTCTTT.

The rearrangement links TRBV23-1 to TRBJ1-6, with unresolved D. TRBV23-1 is placed among ORFs of uncertain function. V dropped 6 bases and J dropped 0 bases, with 12 bases sitting between them. The CDR3 extends over 16 amino acids. The CDR3 coding sequence is TGCGCCAGCAGGCTACCCTGGAGCTCCTATAATTCACCCCTCCACTTT. Residues: CASRLPWSSYNSPLHF.

The J gene is TRBJ2-2, the V gene TRBV2; possibly TRBD1 or TRBD2 for D (6 bases each). The CDR3 contains 15 residues. The germline V gene encodes CDR1 SNHLY and CDR2 FYNNEI. Trimming cost V 11 bases and J 0 bases, with 16 bases left between them. The DNA of the CDR3 is TGTGCCTCGATAGGGGGGCCCTCGAACACCGGGGAGCTGTTTTTT. It is translated as CASIGGPSNTGELFF.

The chain couples TRBV11-2 to TRBJ2-3; TRBD2 might be the D (5 bases). The CDR3 loop spans 15 amino acids. Trimming removed 5 bases from V and 6 bases from J, with 18 bases in between. Germline V CDR1 and CDR2: SGHAT, FQNNGV. The CDR3 bases are TGTGCCAGCAGCCCAAAGCCCCTTACTAGTGATACGCAGTATTTT. Residues: CASSPKPLTSDTQYF.

This chain connects TRBV7-9 to TRBJ1-5; no firm D call. The V end was cut by 0 bases, the J end by 7 bases, with 4 bases between. Germline V CDR1 and CDR2: SEHNR, FQNEAQ (reference sequence). The CDR3 extends over 12 amino acids. CDR3: CASSLALQPQHF. CDR3 nucleotides: TGTGCCAGCAGCTTAGCGCTCCAGCCCCAGCATTTT.

This clone was detected only once. V and J are TRBV5-1 and TRBJ1-1, with D perhaps TRBD1 (5 bases). Trimming took 4 bases from V and 9 from J, leaving 19 bases between them. This CDR3 has 14 amino acids. In germline, CDR1 is SGHRS, CDR2 YFSETQ. The CDR3 region has the DNA TGCGCCAGCAGCCTGGGATCTTTAGGGGTTCAAGCTTTCTTT. Translation gives CASSLGSLGVQAFF.

This rearrangement joins TRBV6-5 to TRBJ1-2, with D possibly being TRBD1 (6 bases). V was trimmed by 10 bases and J by 7 bases, leaving 19 bases between them. This CDR3 region has 13 residues. Germline CDR1 MNHEY, CDR2 SVGAGI. Here the CDR3 reads CATSAQGSGGYTF. The CDR3 DNA reads as TGTGCCACCAGCGCGCAGGGGAGCGGTGGCTACACCTTC.

This clone was seen a handful of times. V usage is TRBV5-6 and J usage is TRBJ1-3; no clear D gene. This CDR3 is built from 15 residues. Trimming shortened V by 0 bases and J by 1 base, and 8 bases separated the two germline ends. In germline, CDR1 is SGHDT, CDR2 YYEEEE. The CDR3 DNA is TGTGCCAGCAGCTTGGCTATGACATCTGGAAACACCATATATTTT. Translated: CASSLAMTSGNTIYF.

The chain couples TRBV6-6 to TRBJ1-2, with a weak D call TRBD1 (5 bases). Germline values: CDR1 MNHNY, CDR2 SVGAGI (reference sequence). The CDR3 consists of 14 residues. Deletions cut 2 bases from V and 6 bases from J, with 13 bases between. The CDR3 region is CASSYGAGRNGYTF. The DNA of the CDR3 is TGTGCCAGCAGTTACGGGGCAGGGAGGAATGGCTACACCTTC.

The CDR3 DNA sequence: TGTGCCAGCAGTGAGGCGCAAGGACAGTTCTATGGCTACACCTTC. The encoded protein is CASSEAQGQFYGYTF. This chain connects TRBV2 to TRBJ1-2; weak D call: TRBD1 (6 bases). Germline values: CDR1 SNHLY, CDR2 FYNNEI. The germline V and J ends were trimmed by 3 bases and 4 bases, with 15 bases remaining between them. This CDR3 is built from 15 residues.